The 7 T cell receptor beta chains presented below share a single source sample, sequenced in a study of cytomegalovirus exposure and HLA in healthy donors. Both 60 Vbeta primers and 13 Jbeta primers went into the PCR. TCRdb's copy holds only in-frame clones and misses some; the assay was immunoSEQ multiplex PCR. The sample includes 110,000 or so clones, 65% to 85% of them seen just once. The sequenced material came from PBMCs. These receptors all come from a young woman in good health and CMV-seropositive.

CDR3 region: CASSLATQNSYTF. CDR3 coding DNA: TGCGCCAGCAGCTTGGCCACCCAGAACAGCTACACCTTC. V usage is TRBV5-1 and J usage is TRBJ1-2; no definite D call. Germline loops: CDR1 SGHRS, CDR2 YFSETQ. Trimming left V 0 bases short and J 9 bases short, with 12 bases between. The CDR3 is made up of 13 amino acids.

The V gene is TRBV5-4, the J gene TRBJ1-4; 9 nucleotides agree with TRBD1. Germline values: CDR1 SGHNT, CDR2 YYREEE (reference sequence). The CDR3 totals 16 residues. V gave up 4 bases and J gave up 8 bases; unmatched junction bases: 12. The DNA for the CDR3 is TGTGCCAGCAGCCCGGGACAGGGCGACCCTCTCGAAAAACTGTTTTTT. This encodes CASSPGQGDPLEKLFF.

This chain connects TRBV29-1 to TRBJ2-7, with 10 nucleotides matching TRBD1. CDR3 length: 16 amino acids. Looked up from germline, CDR1 is SQVTM and CDR2 is ANQGSEA. V dropped 4 bases and J dropped 6; count of bases not matched to a gene: 15. CDR3 bases: TGCAGCGTTGGGATAGGATCCGGGACAGGGGATTCCGAGCAGTACTTC. It specifies CSVGIGSGTGDSEQYF.

This sequence joins TRBV7-3 and TRBJ1-2, with D uncertain. Trimming removed 4 bases from V and 8 bases from J, with 8 bases in between. The CDR3 runs 11 residues. The germline V gene has CDR1 SGHTA and CDR2 FQGTGA. CDR3 in amino acids: CASSSGIGYTF. CDR3 DNA sequence: TGTGCCAGCAGCTCGGGGATCGGCTACACCTTC.

A remark on this clone: One end of the junction fails to match germline, which may point to a read error. The chain couples TRBV7-7 to TRBJ2-5; possibly TRBD2 for D (5 bases). Germline-derived CDR1 and CDR2 are SSHAT and FNYEAQ (reference sequence). CDR3 length: 11 amino acids. This CDR3 is CASSGGETQYF. CDR3 DNA sequence: TGTGCTAGCAGCGGAGGAGAGACCCAGTACTTC.

This sequence joins TRBV16 and TRBJ1-4; 7 bases match TRBD1. This CDR3 has 16 amino acids. The V gene's germline CDR1 is KGHSY and CDR2 FQNENV. The V and J ends lost 4 bases and 3 bases, in that order; junction bases with no gene match: 8. The CDR3 sequence is CASSLSLTGPNEKLFF. As DNA, the CDR3 is TGTGCCAGCAGCCTCAGCTTGACAGGGCCTAATGAAAAACTGTTTTTT.

This clone was seen a few times. The rearrangement uses TRBV14 and TRBJ2-5, with unresolved D. The last part of the DNA fits TRBJ2-7 better; the J call may be wrong. The V gene's germline CDR1 is SGHDN and CDR2 FVKESK. The CDR3 contains 16 residues. CDR3 region: CASSQEFVVSSYEQYF. The CDR3 DNA reads as TGTGCCAGCAGCCAAGAGTTTGTGGTTAGCTCCTACGAGCAGTACTTC.